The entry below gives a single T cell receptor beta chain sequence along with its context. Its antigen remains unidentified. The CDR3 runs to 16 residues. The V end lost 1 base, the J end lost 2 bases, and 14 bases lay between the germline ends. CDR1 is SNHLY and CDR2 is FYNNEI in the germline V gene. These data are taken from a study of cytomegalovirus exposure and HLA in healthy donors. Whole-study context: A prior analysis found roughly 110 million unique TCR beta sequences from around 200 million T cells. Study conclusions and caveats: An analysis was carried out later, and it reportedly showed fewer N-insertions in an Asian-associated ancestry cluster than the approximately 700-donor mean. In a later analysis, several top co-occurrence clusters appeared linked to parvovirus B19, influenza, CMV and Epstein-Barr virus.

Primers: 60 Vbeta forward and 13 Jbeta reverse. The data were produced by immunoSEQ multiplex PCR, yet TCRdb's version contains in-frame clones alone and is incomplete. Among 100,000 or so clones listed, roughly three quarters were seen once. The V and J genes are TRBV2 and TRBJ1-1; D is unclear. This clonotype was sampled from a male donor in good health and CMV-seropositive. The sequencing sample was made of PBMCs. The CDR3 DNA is TGTGCCAGCAGTGAAGTACCGGGATGGTCCAACACTGAAGCTTTCTTT. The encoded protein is CASSEVPGWSNTEAFF.